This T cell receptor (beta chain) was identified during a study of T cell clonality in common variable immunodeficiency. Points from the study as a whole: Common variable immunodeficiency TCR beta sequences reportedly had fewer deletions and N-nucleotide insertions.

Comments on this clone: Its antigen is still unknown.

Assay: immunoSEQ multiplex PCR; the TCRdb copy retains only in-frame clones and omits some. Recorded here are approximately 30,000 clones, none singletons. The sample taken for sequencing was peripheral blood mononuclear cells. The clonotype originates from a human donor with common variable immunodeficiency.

The sequenced part of the CDR3 DNA is TGTGCCAGCAGCGAACTAGACAGGGGTTATGGC. Translating gives CASSELDRGYG. The full CDR3 protein is CASSELDRGYGYTF. The rearrangement joins TRBV7-2 to TRBJ1-2; 8 bases are shared with TRBD1. The CDR3 is cut off 3 residues early in the read; its end comes from the germline J gene. Trimming removed 5 bases from V and 5 bases from J; junction bases left unmatched: 7. The germline gives CDR1 SGHTA, CDR2 FQGNSA. CDR3 size: 14 residues.